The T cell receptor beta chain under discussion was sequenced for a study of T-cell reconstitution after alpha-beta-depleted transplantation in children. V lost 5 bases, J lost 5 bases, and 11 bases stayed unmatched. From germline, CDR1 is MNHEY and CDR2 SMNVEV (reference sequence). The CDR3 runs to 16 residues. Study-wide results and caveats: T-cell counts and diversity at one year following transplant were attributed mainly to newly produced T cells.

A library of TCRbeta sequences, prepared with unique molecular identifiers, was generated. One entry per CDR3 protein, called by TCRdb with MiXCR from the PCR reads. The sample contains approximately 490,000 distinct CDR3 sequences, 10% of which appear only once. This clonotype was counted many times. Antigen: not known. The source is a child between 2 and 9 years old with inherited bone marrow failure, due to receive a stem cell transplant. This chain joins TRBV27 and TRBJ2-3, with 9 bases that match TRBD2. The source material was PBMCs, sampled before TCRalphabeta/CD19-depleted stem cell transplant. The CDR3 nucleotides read TGTGCCAGCAGTCACAGACTAGCGGCCTTAGGAGATACGCAGTATTTT. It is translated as CASSHRLAALGDTQYF.